The following is a T cell receptor beta chain sequence with its context. Its antigen remains unknown. Reverse transcription of extracted RNA yielded cDNA, which provided the sequencing template. TCRdb's table, derived via immunoSEQ multiplex PCR, lists solely in-frame clones and lacks some. The table includes some 130,000 clones, roughly three fifths detected once. CDR1 and CDR2 (germline): SQVTM, ANQGSEA. The CDR3 is 11 amino acids. V lost 4 bases and J lost 5, with 8 bases in between. These data are taken from a study of CD8+ T cells in alopecia areata. Across the whole study: Each day, treated patients took oral tofacitinib twice, at 5 to 10 mg per dose.

Study-wide results and caveats: Sequencing of scalp samples also captures resident alphabeta T cells of normal skin.

The rearrangement joins TRBV29-1 to TRBJ1-1, with D uncertain. The starting material was CD4+ T cells sorted from blood, obtained at week 0. This TCR came from a human donor with alopecia areata. The CDR3 loop is CSVAWRTEAFF. The DNA for the CDR3 is TGCAGCGTTGCCTGGAGGACTGAAGCTTTCTTT.